This T cell receptor (beta chain) was recorded in a study of T-cell memory formation after mild COVID-19. In TCRdb, the 5' RACE reads were re-called with MiXCR into one record per CDR3 protein. This sample has hundreds of thousands of distinct CDR3 sequences, with 20% to 25% found just once. Germline CDR1 is KGHSH and CDR2 is LQKENI. The V and J ends lost 3 bases and 8 bases, in that order; junction bases with no gene match: 1. This CDR3 comprises 12 residues. This TCR came from a young man who had mild COVID-19 (a few samples of this study predate the infection). Cell type and time point are not known. The chain recombines TRBV18 with TRBJ1-2, with 9 bases identical to TRBD1. The sample comprised PBMCs or a T cell subset sorted from them (not recorded which). CDR3 DNA: TGTGCCAGCTCACCCGGACAGGGGGGCTACACCTTC. Its protein product is CASSPGQGGYTF.